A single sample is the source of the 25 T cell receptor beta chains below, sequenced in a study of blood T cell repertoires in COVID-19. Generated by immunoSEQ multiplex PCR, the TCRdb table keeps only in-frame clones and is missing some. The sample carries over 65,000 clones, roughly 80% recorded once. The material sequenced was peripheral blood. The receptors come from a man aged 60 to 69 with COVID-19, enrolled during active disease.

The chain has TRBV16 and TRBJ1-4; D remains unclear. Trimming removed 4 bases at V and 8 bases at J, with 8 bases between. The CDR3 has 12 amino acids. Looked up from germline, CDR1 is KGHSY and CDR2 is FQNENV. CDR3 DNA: TGTGCCAGCAGCCTCGTCGGGGAAAAACTGTTTTTT. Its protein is CASSLVGEKLFF.

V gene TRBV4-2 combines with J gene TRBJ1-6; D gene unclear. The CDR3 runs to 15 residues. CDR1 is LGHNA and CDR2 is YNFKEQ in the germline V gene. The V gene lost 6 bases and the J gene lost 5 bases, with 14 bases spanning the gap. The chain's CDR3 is CASSRENSDNSPLHF. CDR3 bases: TGTGCCAGCAGTCGCGAAAACAGTGATAATTCACCCCTCCACTTT.

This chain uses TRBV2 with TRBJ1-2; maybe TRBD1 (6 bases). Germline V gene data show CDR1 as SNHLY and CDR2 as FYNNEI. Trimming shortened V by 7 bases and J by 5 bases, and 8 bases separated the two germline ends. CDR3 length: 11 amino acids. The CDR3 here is CASKGEYGYTF. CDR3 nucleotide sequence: TGTGCCAGCAAGGGGGAGTATGGCTACACCTTC.

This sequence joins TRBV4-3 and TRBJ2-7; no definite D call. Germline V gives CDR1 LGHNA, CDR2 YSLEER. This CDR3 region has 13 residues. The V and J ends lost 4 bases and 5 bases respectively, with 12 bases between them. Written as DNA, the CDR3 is TGCGCCAGCAGCCTGACCCCAGGCCACGAGCAGTACTTC. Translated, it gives CASSLTPGHEQYF.

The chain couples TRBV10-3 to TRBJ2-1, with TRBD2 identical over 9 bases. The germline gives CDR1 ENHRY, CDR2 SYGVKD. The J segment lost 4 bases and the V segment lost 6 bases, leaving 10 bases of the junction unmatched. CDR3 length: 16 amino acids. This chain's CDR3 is CAISSRSGGEYNEQFF. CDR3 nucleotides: TGTGCCATCAGCTCTCGTAGCGGGGGCGAATACAATGAGCAGTTCTTC.

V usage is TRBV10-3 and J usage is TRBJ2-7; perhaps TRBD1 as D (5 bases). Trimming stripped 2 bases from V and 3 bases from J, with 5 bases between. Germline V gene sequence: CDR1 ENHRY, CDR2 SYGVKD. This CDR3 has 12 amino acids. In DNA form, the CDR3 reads TGTGCCATCAGTGAGGACAGCTACGAGCAGTACTTC. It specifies CAISEDSYEQYF.

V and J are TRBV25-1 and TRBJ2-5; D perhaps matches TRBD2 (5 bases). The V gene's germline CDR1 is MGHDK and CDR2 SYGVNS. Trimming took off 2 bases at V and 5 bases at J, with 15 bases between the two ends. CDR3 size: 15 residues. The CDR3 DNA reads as TGTGCCAGCAGTGAAATAGTGAAGGGCGGGGAGACCCAGTACTTC. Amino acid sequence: CASSEIVKGGETQYF.

CDR3 DNA sequence: TGTGCCAGCGTGGCGACAGGGGGCTCTGGGGCCAACGTCCTGACTTTC. As protein: CASVATGGSGANVLTF. The J gene is TRBJ2-6, the V gene TRBV6-6; 9 bases map to TRBD1. Trimming took 8 bases from V and 0 from J; bases not matched to a gene: 5. Germline loops: CDR1 MNHNY, CDR2 SVGAGI (reference sequence). This CDR3 region has 16 residues.

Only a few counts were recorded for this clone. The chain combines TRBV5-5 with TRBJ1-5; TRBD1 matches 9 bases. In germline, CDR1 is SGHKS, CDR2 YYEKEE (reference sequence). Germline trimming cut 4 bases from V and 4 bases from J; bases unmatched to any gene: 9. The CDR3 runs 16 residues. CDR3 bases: TGTGCCAGCAGCCCCATCCGACAGGGGGTGAATCAGCCCCAGCATTTT. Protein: CASSPIRQGVNQPQHF.

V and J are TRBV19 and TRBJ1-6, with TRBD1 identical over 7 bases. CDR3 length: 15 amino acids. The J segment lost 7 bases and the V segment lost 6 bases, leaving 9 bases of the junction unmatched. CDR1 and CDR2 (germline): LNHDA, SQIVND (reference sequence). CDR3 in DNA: TGTGCCAGTAGGGGATTGGACAGGAGAAATTCACCCCTCCACTTT. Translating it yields CASRGLDRRNSPLHF. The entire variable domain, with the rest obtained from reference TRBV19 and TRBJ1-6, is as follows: DGGITQSPKYLFRKEGQNVTLSCEQNLNHDAMYWYRQDPGQGLRLIYYSQIVNDFQKGDIAEGYSVSREKKESFPLTVTSAQKNPTAFYLCASRGLDRRNSPLHFGNGTRLTVT.

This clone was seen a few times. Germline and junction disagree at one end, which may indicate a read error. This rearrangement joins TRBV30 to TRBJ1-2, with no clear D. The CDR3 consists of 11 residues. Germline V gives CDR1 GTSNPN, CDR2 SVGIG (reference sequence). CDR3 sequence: CAWMRTGDSVF. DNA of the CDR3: TGTGCCTGGATGAGAACGGGAGACTCCGTTTTC. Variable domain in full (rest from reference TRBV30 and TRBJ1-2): SQTIHQWPATLVQPVGSPLSLECTVEGTSNPNLYWYRQAAGRGLQLLFYSVGIGQISSEVPQNLSASRPQDRQFILSSKKLLLSDSGFYLCAWMRTGDSVFGSGTRLTVV.

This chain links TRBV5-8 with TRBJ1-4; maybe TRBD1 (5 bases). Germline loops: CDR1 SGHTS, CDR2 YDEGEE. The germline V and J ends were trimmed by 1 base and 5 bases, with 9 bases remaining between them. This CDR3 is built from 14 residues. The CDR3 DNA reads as TGTGCCAGCAGCTTGAGGGGTATGAATGAAAAACTGTTTTTT. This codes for CASSLRGMNEKLFF.

The CDR3 DNA reads TGTGCCAGCAGTGACTCGTACGAGACCGGGGAGCTGTTTTTT. Protein sequence: CASSDSYETGELFF. The chain carries TRBV6-4 and TRBJ2-2; D remains unclear. Germline loops: CDR1 MRHNA, CDR2 SNTAGT. This CDR3 is 14 amino acids long. V dropped 0 bases and J dropped 5 bases, with 7 bases sitting between them.

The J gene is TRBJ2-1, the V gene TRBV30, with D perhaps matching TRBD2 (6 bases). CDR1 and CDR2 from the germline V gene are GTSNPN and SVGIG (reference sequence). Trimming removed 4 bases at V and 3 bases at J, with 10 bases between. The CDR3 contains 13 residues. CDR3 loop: CAWTLTSYNEQFF. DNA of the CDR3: TGTGCCTGGACTTTGACTAGCTACAATGAGCAGTTCTTC.

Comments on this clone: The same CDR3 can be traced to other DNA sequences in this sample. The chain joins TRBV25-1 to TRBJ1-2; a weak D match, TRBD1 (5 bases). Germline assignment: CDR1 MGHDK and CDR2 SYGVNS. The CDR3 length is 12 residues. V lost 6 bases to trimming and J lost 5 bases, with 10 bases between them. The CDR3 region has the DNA TGTGCCAGCAGCCACGGGACTTATGGCTACACCTTC. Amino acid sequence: CASSHGTYGYTF.

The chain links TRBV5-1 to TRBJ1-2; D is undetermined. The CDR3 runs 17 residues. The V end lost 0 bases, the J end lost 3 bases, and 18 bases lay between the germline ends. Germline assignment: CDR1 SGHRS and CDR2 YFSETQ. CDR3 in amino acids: CASSLESNPSQDYGYTF. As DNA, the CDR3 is TGCGCCAGCAGCTTGGAAAGCAATCCCTCTCAGGACTATGGCTACACCTTC.

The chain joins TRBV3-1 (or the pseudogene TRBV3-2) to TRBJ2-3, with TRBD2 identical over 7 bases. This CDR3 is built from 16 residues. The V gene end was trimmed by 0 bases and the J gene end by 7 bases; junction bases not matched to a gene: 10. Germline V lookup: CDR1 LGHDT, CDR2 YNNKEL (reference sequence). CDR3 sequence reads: CASSQDQAGAGNTQYF. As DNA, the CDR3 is TGTGCCAGCAGCCAAGATCAAGCCGGAGCGGGAAATACGCAGTATTTT.

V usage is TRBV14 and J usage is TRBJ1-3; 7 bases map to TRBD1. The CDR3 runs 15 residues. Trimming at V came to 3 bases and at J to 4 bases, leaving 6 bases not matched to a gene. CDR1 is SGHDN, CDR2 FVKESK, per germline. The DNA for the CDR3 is TGTGCCAGCAGCCATCGGGACAGCAGAGGAAACACCATATATTTT. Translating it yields CASSHRDSRGNTIYF.

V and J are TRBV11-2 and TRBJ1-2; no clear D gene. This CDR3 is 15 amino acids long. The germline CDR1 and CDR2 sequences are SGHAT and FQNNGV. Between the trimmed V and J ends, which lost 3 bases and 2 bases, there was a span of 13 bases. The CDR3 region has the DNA TGTGCCAGCAGCTTCACCCGGGCGGGGAACTATGGCTACACCTTC. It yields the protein CASSFTRAGNYGYTF. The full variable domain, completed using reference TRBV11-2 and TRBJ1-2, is EAGVAQSPRYKIIEKRQSVAFWCNPISGHATLYWYQQILGQGPKLLIQFQNNGVVDDSQLPKDRFSAERLKGVDSTLKIQPAKLEDSAVYLCASSFTRAGNYGYTFGSGTRLTVV.

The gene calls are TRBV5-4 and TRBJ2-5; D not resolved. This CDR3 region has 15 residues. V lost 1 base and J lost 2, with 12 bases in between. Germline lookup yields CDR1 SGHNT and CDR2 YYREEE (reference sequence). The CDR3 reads CASSLTPTIQETQYF. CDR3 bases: TGTGCCAGCAGCTTGACACCAACTATACAAGAGACCCAGTACTTC.

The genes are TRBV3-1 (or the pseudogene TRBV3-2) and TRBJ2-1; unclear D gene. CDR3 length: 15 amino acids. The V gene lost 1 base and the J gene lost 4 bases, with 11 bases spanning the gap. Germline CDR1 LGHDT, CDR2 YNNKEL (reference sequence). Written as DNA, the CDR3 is TGTGCCAGCAGCCAAGCCGGCGGCCAATACAATGAGCAGTTCTTC. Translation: CASSQAGGQYNEQFF.

CDR3 nucleotide sequence: TGTGCCAGCAGTTCCGAACAGAGCTCTGGGGCCAACGTCCTGACTTTC. This codes for CASSSEQSSGANVLTF. The chain couples TRBV7-3 to TRBJ2-6; no reliable D call. Germline lookup yields CDR1 SGHTA and CDR2 FQGTGA. Trimming removed 6 bases at V and 0 bases at J, with 12 bases between. This CDR3 spans 16 amino acids. The whole variable domain, remainder taken from reference TRBV7-3 and TRBJ2-6, is GAGVSQTPSNKVTEKGKYVELRCDPISGHTALYWYRQSLGQGPEFLIYFQGTGAADDSGLPNDRFFAVRPEGSVSTLKIQRTERGDSAVYLCASSSEQSSGANVLTFGAGSRLTVL.

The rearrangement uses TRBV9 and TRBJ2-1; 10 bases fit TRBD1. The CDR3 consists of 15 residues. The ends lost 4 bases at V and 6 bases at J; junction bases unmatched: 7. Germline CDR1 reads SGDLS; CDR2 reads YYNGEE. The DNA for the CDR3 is TGTGCCAGCAGCCCACGACAGGGGGCACCCAATGAGCAGTTCTTC. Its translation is CASSPRQGAPNEQFF. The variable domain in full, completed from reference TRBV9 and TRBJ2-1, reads DSGVTQTPKHLITATGQRVTLRCSPRSGDLSVYWYQQSLDQGLQFLIQYYNGEERAKGNILERFSAQQFPDLHSELNLSSLELGDSALYFCASSPRQGAPNEQFFGPGTRLTVL.

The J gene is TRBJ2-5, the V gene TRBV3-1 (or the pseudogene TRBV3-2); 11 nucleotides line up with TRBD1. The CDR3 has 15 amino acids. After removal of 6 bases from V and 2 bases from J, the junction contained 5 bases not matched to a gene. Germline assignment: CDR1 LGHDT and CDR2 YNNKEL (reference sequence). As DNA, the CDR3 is TGTGCCAGCAGTTCCCGGGACAGGGGGCAAGAGACCCAGTACTTC. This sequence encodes CASSSRDRGQETQYF.

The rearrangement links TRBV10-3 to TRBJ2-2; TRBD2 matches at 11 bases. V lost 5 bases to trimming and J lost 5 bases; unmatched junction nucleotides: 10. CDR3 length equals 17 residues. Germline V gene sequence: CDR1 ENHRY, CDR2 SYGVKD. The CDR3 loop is CAISFFSGRAQTGELFF. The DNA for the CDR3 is TGTGCCATCAGTTTTTTTAGCGGGAGGGCCCAGACCGGGGAGCTGTTTTTT.